The clone carrying this T cell receptor (beta chain) was observed at least ten times. These data come from a study of T-cell reconstitution after alpha-beta-depleted transplantation in children. TCRbeta library construction was performed incorporating unique molecular identifiers. Each CDR3 protein is one row after TCRdb ran MiXCR on the PCR reads. The data contain approximately 93,000 distinct CDR3 sequences, roughly 8% of them seen just once; the ten biggest clones take up more than 6.5%. The clonotype originates from a human donor who donated a stem cell graft to a child with congenital amegakaryocytic thrombocytopenia. The sequencing used PBMCs from the stem cell graft donor, collected from the stem cell graft.

This CDR3 reads CAIRRTGESYGYTF. CDR3 DNA: TGTGCCATCAGGCGGACAGGGGAATCCTATGGCTACACCTTC. This rearrangement joins TRBV10-3 to TRBJ1-2; 9 bases are a match to TRBD1. The trim removed 6 bases at V and 4 bases at J, leaving 6 bases unmatched. The germline gives CDR1 ENHRY, CDR2 SYGVKD. The CDR3 is 14 amino acids.